This T cell receptor beta chain was captured in a study of blood T cells in healthy people across ages (dated by TCRdb to the mid-2010s). Describing the broader study: In model experiments, roughly one uniquely barcoded TCR beta cDNA molecule per two T cells was captured by template switching. Donors of different ages were randomly distributed across sequencing lanes to avoid experimental bias. For two donors (one aged 18 to 30 and one aged 80 or older), the study analyzed two additional independent replicas of 1 million unique cDNA reads from the same blood draw. The donors were divided into four age groups: young (average about 15 years), middle-aged (about 40), aged (approximately 62) and long-lived (about 90). Age-related changes in TCR beta repertoire diversity were measured in the study by deep sequencing normalized with unique cDNA molecular identifiers. Here is what the overall study found, with its caveats: A strong correlation was found between observed TCR beta diversity and the percentage of naive T cells measured by flow cytometry. Because profiling used bulk unsorted PBMCs, naive and antigen-experienced compartments could not be compared conclusively. Compared with the aged group, the long-lived group had more naive CD4+ T cells, fewer expanded clones and increased TCR diversity, suggesting age selection. As age increased, observed TCR beta diversity per million T cells dropped in a roughly linear way, and a significant reduction was already evident by age about 40. Because the CMV infection status of the donors was unknown, age-related changes in expanded clonotypes may potentially have been confounded. Estimates of total diversity based on one million sequenced T cells were considered lower bounds and underestimates.

The donors were roughly 40 Caucasian individuals from Russia, aged 6 to 90 years, who were systemically healthy. Each donor gave 8 to 10 milliliters of peripheral blood, drawn into EDTA-treated Vacutainer tubes. Ficoll-Paque density-gradient centrifugation was used to isolate PBMCs, with at least 7 million per sample. Total RNA, at least 6 micrograms per sample, was extracted from PBMCs with Trizol reagent. The percentages of naive CD45RAhigh/CD27high T cells were determined by flow cytometry on a PBMC aliquot from every donor. This clonotype was seen only a few times. Its antigen has not been determined. Base qualities are missing; no much larger clone stands one base away. Library creation used 5' RACE. The listed sequencing device is Illumina HiSeq 2500. The second PCR ran for about 6 to 11 cycles and used a J-beta primer mix along with a sample-barcoded 5' primer. A unique molecular identifier was introduced onto each TCR beta cDNA molecule by a template-switch 5' adaptor carrying 12 random nucleotides. Each sample yielded at least 3 million CDR3-containing paired-end reads. First-strand cDNA synthesis was performed from all RNA using the Mint cDNA synthesis kit, with priming by a TRBC-specific oligonucleotide. Following uracil-DNA glycosylase treatment, a first 18-cycle PCR with universal primers M1SS and BC2_uni_R was performed on all cDNA. Processing in the source paper ran as follows. For normalization, 1 million high-quality reads, each with a distinct molecular identifier, were randomly selected from each sample. Instead of being binned into consensus sequences, reads that shared molecular identifiers were thrown out. CDR3 identification, clonotype clustering and error correction used MiTCR with a Q25 quality threshold and the strictest error-elimination algorithm. A nonparametric unseen species model using Euler transformation provided a lower-bound estimate of total TCR beta diversity. Starting from the raw public reads, TCRdb applied fastp trimming at Q25, assembled clones with MiXCR and retained in-frame beta chains. Every CDR3 protein is listed once, alongside the most common genes and DNA of its rows. These V and J calls rely on TCRdb rather than the paper's analysis. The sample table contains some 1,500,000 distinct CDR3 sequences; only one count was recorded for 42% of them. The ten largest clones capture about 4% of the sample.

Taken from the germline V gene, the CDR1 and CDR2 loops are MNHEY and SVGAGI. CDR3 length: 16 amino acids, cysteine to phenylalanine. This entry keeps only the CDR3 DNA: 48 bases, framed from base 1. V gives up 5 bases and J gives up 1 base, and the segment between their germline ends measures 16 bases. The TCR sequence derives from a woman under 30 in good health. The sequenced sample was blood. The rearranged segments are TRBV6-5 and TRBJ2-3, and perhaps TRBD2 as D gene, on 5 matching bases. In nucleotide form, the sequence is TGTGCCAGCAGTAGCCTCCGGGGAGCAGGCACAGATACGCAGTATTTT. This gives the protein CASSSLRGAGTDTQYF.